These 28 T cell receptor beta chains were all obtained from the same sample, sequenced in a study of blood T cell repertoires in COVID-19 (dated by TCRdb to 2018 to 2020). Libraries were made using the immunoSEQ multiplex PCR assay. TCRdb re-hosts the immuneACCESS table, in-frame sequences only. Its copies lack some clones; in the studies checked, an unresolved V gene accounts for under half of them, and the cause for the rest is not known. This sample is represented by 50,000 or so clones; more than 70% of them were singletons. The ten largest clones capture approximately 4.5% of the sample. Sample: peripheral blood. The receptor set was obtained from a man aged 35-49 years with active COVID-19.

V usage is TRBV28 and J usage is TRBJ1-2; 8 bases are a match to TRBD1. Germline V CDR1 and CDR2: MDHEN, SYDVKM. J lost 6 bases, V lost 6 bases, and 12 bases had no gene match. The CDR3 extends over 15 amino acids. As DNA, the CDR3 is TGTGCCAGCAGCATTCCTACAGGACAGGGACATGGCTACACCTTC. It specifies CASSIPTGQGHGYTF.

This clone was seen just once. The chain carries TRBV5-1 and TRBJ1-3; maybe TRBD1 (6 bases). Germline values: CDR1 SGHRS, CDR2 YFSETQ. V shed 4 bases and J shed 4 bases, with 15 bases lying between them. The CDR3 sequence is 15 residues long. The CDR3 DNA follows: TGCGCCAGCAGCCCCCTGGGGGCAATAGGAAACACCATATATTTT. Translation gives CASSPLGAIGNTIYF.

The chain carries TRBV9 and TRBJ2-3, with D tentatively TRBD2 (6 bases). V was shortened by 3 bases and J by 5 bases, with 28 bases between the two germline ends. CDR1 and CDR2 (germline): SGDLS, YYNGEE. The CDR3 consists of 19 residues. Here the CDR3 reads CASSGSGRDGGKTGDTQYF. The CDR3 DNA sequence: TGTGCCAGCAGCGGAAGCGGCAGGGATGGCGGGAAAACAGGAGATACGCAGTATTTT.

This clone has only one observation. The genes are TRBV4-2 and TRBJ1-2; 11 bases map to TRBD1. Trimming removed 1 base from V and 1 base from J; junction bases left unmatched: 14. Germline V lookup: CDR1 LGHNA, CDR2 YNFKEQ. The length of the CDR3 is 20 residues. The CDR3 loop is CASSQAHGTGGDSYNYGYTF. Here the CDR3 DNA reads TGTGCCAGCAGCCAAGCACACGGGACAGGGGGAGATTCCTATAACTATGGCTACACCTTC.

The rearrangement uses TRBV27 and TRBJ1-2, with D maybe TRBD1 (6 bases). Trimming cost V 10 bases and J 6 bases, with 21 bases left between them. CDR1 MNHEY and CDR2 SMNVEV come from the germline V gene (reference sequence). The CDR3 runs 14 residues. CDR3 residues: CAIRPGGRTNGYTF. The DNA for the CDR3 is TGTGCCATTCGACCCGGGGGGCGCACGAATGGCTACACCTTC.

The chain recombines TRBV19 with TRBJ1-2; D is uncertain. This CDR3 is 13 amino acids long. The V gene's germline CDR1 is LNHDA and CDR2 SQIVND (reference sequence). Deletions cut 5 bases from V and 0 bases from J, with 7 bases between. The CDR3 region is CASSPGSNYGYTF. As DNA, the CDR3 is TGTGCCAGTAGTCCAGGCTCTAACTATGGCTACACCTTC.

The genes are TRBV2 and TRBJ1-2, with D unresolved. The CDR3 sequence is 14 residues long. Trimming left V 5 bases short and J 5 bases short, with 15 bases between. Germline V CDR1 and CDR2: SNHLY, FYNNEI. The CDR3 nucleotides read TGTGCCAGCAGTCTCATGGCCCTAGAATATGGCTACACCTTC. It codes for CASSLMALEYGYTF.

The gene calls are TRBV7-6 and TRBJ2-2; D gene unclear. This CDR3 is built from 12 residues. V lost 4 bases and J lost 5, with 5 bases in between. The germline CDR1 and CDR2 sequences are SGHVS and FNYEAQ. The CDR3 region has the DNA TGTGCCAGCAGCTCAGTAACCGGGGAGCTGTTTTTT. This encodes CASSSVTGELFF.

This clone was detected a few times. The chain links TRBV29-1 to TRBJ1-1; 7 bases fit TRBD1. The CDR3 runs to 15 residues. V lost 5 bases and J lost 1; bases outside the gene matches: 10. Per the germline V gene, CDR1 is SQVTM and CDR2 is ANQGSEA. For the CDR3, the DNA is TGCAGCGTTCCTACCTCAGGGGGGCGGAACACTGAAGCTTTCTTT. This encodes CSVPTSGGRNTEAFF. The full variable domain, in which reference TRBV29-1 and TRBJ1-1 provide the parts outside the CDR3, is SAVISQKPSRDICQRGTSLTIQCQVDSQVTMMFWYRQQPGQSLTLIATANQGSEATYESGFVIDKFPISRPNLTFSTLTVSNMSPEDSSIYLCSVPTSGGRNTEAFFGQGTRLTVV.

The J gene is TRBJ2-1, the V gene TRBV9; 9 bases map to TRBD2. The CDR3 totals 16 residues. Trimming took 1 base from V and 7 from J; bases not matched to a gene: 9. Per germline, CDR1 SGDLS and CDR2 YYNGEE. The CDR3 reads CASSVYAGGPQNEQFF. The DNA for the CDR3 is TGTGCCAGCAGCGTATATGCGGGAGGGCCTCAGAATGAGCAGTTCTTC.

J is TRBJ1-2 and V is TRBV20-1, with D uncertain. The V gene lost 3 bases and the J gene lost 0 bases, with 11 bases spanning the gap. Germline V lookup: CDR1 DFQATT, CDR2 SNEGSKA (reference sequence). The CDR3 has 14 residues. The DNA for the CDR3 is TGCAGTGCTAGTGCGGTCCGGGCTAACTATGGCTACACCTTC. The encoded protein is CSASAVRANYGYTF.

The V and J genes are TRBV27 and TRBJ2-3; the D gene is possibly TRBD2 (6 bases). The germline CDR1 and CDR2 sequences are MNHEY and SMNVEV (reference sequence). Trimming took 3 bases from V and 0 from J, leaving 16 bases between them. CDR3 length: 17 amino acids. The CDR3 here is CASSFSRGGPSTDTQYF. The CDR3 region has the DNA TGTGCCAGCAGTTTTTCCCGGGGAGGCCCTAGCACAGATACGCAGTATTTT.

J is TRBJ2-1 and V is TRBV28; 13 nucleotides line up with TRBD2. Germline assignment: CDR1 MDHEN and CDR2 SYDVKM. The CDR3 spans 17 residues. The V and J ends lost 4 bases and 3 bases, in that order; junction bases with no gene match: 6. The chain's CDR3 is CASSSTSGRAGYNEQFF. The CDR3 nucleotides read TGTGCCAGCAGTTCCACTAGCGGGAGGGCCGGCTACAATGAGCAGTTCTTC. The complete variable domain, with remaining parts taken from reference TRBV28 and TRBJ2-1, reads DVKVTQSSRYLVKRTGEKVFLECVQDMDHENMFWYRQDPGLGLRLIYFSYDVKMKEKGDIPEGYSVSREKKERFSLILESASTNQTSMYLCASSSTSGRAGYNEQFFGPGTRLTVL.

The chain couples TRBV5-6 to TRBJ2-7, with 8 bases identical to TRBD1. Germline V gene sequence: CDR1 SGHDT, CDR2 YYEEEE. Unmatched junction bases numbered 11, after V lost 3 bases and J lost 3 bases. The CDR3 has 16 amino acids. The CDR3 DNA reads as TGTGCCAGCAGCTGGGGCTTGAAGGACAGGGACTACGAGCAGTACTTC. Amino acid sequence: CASSWGLKDRDYEQYF.

The rearrangement uses TRBV4-1 and TRBJ2-3, with TRBD2 matching 9 bases. The CDR3 covers 16 residues. Per germline, CDR1 MGHRA and CDR2 YSYEKL. Losses at the gene ends were 6 bases for V and 1 base for J; bases not matched to a gene: 8. In DNA form, the CDR3 reads TGCGCCAGCAGTCACCCTAGCGGGATTGGCACAGATACGCAGTATTTT. Its translation is CASSHPSGIGTDTQYF.

The V call is TRBV12-3 or TRBV12-4, the J call TRBJ1-1; D gene uncertain. The CDR3 runs 13 residues. V shed 5 bases and J shed 4 bases, with 11 bases lying between them. The CDR3 spells CASSVPSGTEAFF. DNA for the CDR3: TGTGCCAGCAGTGTCCCCTCGGGCACTGAAGCTTTCTTT.

In its sample, this clone was seen a few times. This sequence joins TRBV27 and TRBJ1-5; possible D gene TRBD1, 5 bases. The CDR3 extends over 17 amino acids. Germline loops: CDR1 MNHEY, CDR2 SMNVEV (reference sequence). V was pared by 7 bases and J by 2 bases, with 21 bases between. Written as DNA, the CDR3 is TGTGCCAGCACGTCAACTGGGGGGGTTTGGGGCAATCAGCCCCAGCATTTT. Protein product: CASTSTGGVWGNQPQHF.

This clone was observed a few times. This chain joins TRBV2 and TRBJ2-1; weak D call: TRBD2 (6 bases). V was trimmed by 4 bases and J by 0 bases, leaving 16 bases between them. This CDR3 contains 17 residues. CDR1 is SNHLY, CDR2 FYNNEI, per germline. CDR3 in DNA: TGTGCCAGCAGTGCCCTCCCCGGGGACTTCTCCTACAATGAGCAGTTCTTC. Its translation: CASSALPGDFSYNEQFF.

V gene TRBV29-1 combines with J gene TRBJ2-5, with D possibly matching TRBD1 (6 bases). The CDR3 contains 15 residues. Trimming removed 3 bases from V and 9 bases from J, with 23 bases in between. The V gene's germline CDR1 is SQVTM and CDR2 ANQGSEA. The CDR3 DNA reads as TGCAGCGTTGACGGGACGGAGAAGGAAAGGGGGTCCCAGTACTTC. Its translation: CSVDGTEKERGSQYF.

About this clone itself: The junction departs from germline at one end; a sequencing error may be responsible. The chain carries TRBV4-1 and TRBJ1-2, with 8 bases fitting TRBD1. Germline assignment: CDR1 MGHRA and CDR2 YSYEKL. The CDR3 runs 14 residues. CDR3 DNA sequence: TGCGCCAGCAGCCAAGAGCCAGGGGGCTATGACTACACCTTC. It is translated as CASSQEPGGYDYTF.

The chain employs TRBV19 and TRBJ2-2; a possible D gene is TRBD1 (6 bases). Trimming shortened V by 6 bases and J by 1 base, and 12 bases separated the two germline ends. There are 15 residues in the CDR3. CDR1 and CDR2 (germline): LNHDA, SQIVND (reference sequence). CDR3 in amino acids: CASRYGTRNTGELFF. The DNA of the CDR3 is TGTGCCAGTAGATACGGGACACGGAACACCGGGGAGCTGTTTTTT.

The V call is TRBV29-1, the J call TRBJ2-2, with 14 bases fitting TRBD2. V gave up 5 bases and J gave up 1 base; unmatched junction bases: 9. Germline V gives CDR1 SQVTM, CDR2 ANQGSEA. The CDR3 contains 18 residues. The DNA of the CDR3 is TGCAGCGTTAGACCTTCCGGGACTAGCGGGAGGAACACCGGGGAGCTGTTTTTT. This sequence encodes CSVRPSGTSGRNTGELFF.

The V and J genes are TRBV3-1 (or the pseudogene TRBV3-2) and TRBJ1-5; 7 positions agree with TRBD1. The CDR3 is 14 amino acids. Per the germline V gene, CDR1 is LGHDT and CDR2 is YNNKEL (reference sequence). The ends lost 2 bases at V and 5 bases at J; junction bases unmatched: 3. CDR3: CASSQTTGDQPQHF. CDR3 bases: TGTGCCAGCAGCCAAACCACAGGGGATCAGCCCCAGCATTTT.

V gene TRBV27 combines with J gene TRBJ1-1; 7 bases match TRBD1. The V gene end was trimmed by 5 bases and the J gene end by 0 bases; junction bases not matched to a gene: 12. Germline CDR1 MNHEY, CDR2 SMNVEV (reference sequence). CDR3 size: 17 residues. This CDR3 is CASSPRRWTGLNTEAFF. The CDR3 coding sequence is TGTGCCAGCAGTCCAAGGCGGTGGACAGGACTGAACACTGAAGCTTTCTTT.

The chain combines TRBV9 with TRBJ1-2; 9 bases fit TRBD1. The CDR3 contains 14 residues. Germline V gene data show CDR1 as SGDLS and CDR2 as YYNGEE. V trimming: 3 bases; J trimming: 8 bases; junction bases outside the gene matches: 8. CDR3 in DNA: TGTGCCAGCAGCGCCCAACAGGGGGCTCTAGGCTACACCTTC. Its protein is CASSAQQGALGYTF.

The chain links TRBV27 to TRBJ2-1; 8 bases align to TRBD2. Looked up from germline, CDR1 is MNHEY and CDR2 is SMNVEV (reference sequence). This CDR3 comprises 16 residues. V shed 5 bases and J 0 bases; nucleotides not matched to a gene: 6. In nucleotides, the CDR3 is TGTGCCAGCAGTCCTATAGCGGGAAACTCCTACAATGAGCAGTTCTTC. Amino acid sequence: CASSPIAGNSYNEQFF.

This chain connects TRBV9 to TRBJ2-5; possibly TRBD2 for D (5 bases). Trimming took 0 bases from V and 2 from J, leaving 11 bases between them. The germline V gene encodes CDR1 SGDLS and CDR2 YYNGEE. The CDR3 has 15 amino acids. CDR3 DNA sequence: TGTGCCAGCAGCGTAGTAGGACTCTGGCAAGAGACCCAGTACTTC. This codes for CASSVVGLWQETQYF. Filled out from reference TRBV9 and TRBJ2-5, the complete variable domain reads DSGVTQTPKHLITATGQRVTLRCSPRSGDLSVYWYQQSLDQGLQFLIQYYNGEERAKGNILERFSAQQFPDLHSELNLSSLELGDSALYFCASSVVGLWQETQYFGPGTRLLVL.

This rearrangement joins TRBV18 to TRBJ1-6; TRBD1 matches 7 bases. Trimming cost V 1 base and J 6 bases; bases outside gene matches: 9. The CDR3 sequence is 17 residues long. Per germline, CDR1 KGHSH and CDR2 LQKENI. This chain's CDR3 is CASSPLAGGPSNSPLHF. CDR3 bases: TGTGCCAGCTCACCACTTGCAGGGGGTCCTTCTAATTCACCCCTCCACTTT.